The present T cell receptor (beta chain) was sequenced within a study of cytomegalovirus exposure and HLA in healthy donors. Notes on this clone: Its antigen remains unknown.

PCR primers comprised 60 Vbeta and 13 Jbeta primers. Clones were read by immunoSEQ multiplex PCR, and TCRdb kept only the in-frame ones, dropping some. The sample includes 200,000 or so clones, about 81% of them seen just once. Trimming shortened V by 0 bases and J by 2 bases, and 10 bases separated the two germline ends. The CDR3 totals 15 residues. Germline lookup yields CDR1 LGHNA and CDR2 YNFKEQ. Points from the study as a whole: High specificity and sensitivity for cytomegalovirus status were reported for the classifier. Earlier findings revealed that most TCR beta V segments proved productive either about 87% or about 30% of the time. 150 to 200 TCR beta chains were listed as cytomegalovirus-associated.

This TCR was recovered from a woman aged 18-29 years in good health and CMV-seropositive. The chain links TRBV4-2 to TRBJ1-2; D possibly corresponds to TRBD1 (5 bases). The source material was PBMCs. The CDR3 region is CASSQDPAGNYGYTF. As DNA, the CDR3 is TGTGCCAGCAGCCAAGATCCCGCAGGGAACTATGGCTACACCTTC.